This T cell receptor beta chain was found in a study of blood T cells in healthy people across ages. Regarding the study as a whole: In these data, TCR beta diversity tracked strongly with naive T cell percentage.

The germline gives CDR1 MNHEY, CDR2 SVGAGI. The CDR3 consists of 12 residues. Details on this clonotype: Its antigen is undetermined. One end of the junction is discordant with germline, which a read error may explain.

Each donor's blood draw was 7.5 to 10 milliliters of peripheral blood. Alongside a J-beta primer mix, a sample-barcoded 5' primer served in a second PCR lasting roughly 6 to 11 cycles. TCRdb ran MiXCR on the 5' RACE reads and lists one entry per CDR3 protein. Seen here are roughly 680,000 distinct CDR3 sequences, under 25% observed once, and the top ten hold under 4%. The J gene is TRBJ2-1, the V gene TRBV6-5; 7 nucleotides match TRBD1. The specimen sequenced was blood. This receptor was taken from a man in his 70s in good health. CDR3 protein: CASSQTGSEQLF. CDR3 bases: TGTGCCAGCAGTCAGACAGGGAGTGAGCAGCTCTTC.